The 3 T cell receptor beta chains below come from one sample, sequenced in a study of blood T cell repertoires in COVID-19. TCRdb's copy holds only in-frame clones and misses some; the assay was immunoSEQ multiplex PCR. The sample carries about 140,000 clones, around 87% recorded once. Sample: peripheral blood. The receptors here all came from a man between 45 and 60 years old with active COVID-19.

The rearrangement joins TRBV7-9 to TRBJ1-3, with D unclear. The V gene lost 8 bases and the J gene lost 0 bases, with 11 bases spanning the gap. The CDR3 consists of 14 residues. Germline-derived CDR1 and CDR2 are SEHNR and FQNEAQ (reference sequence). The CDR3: CASGPGSSGNTIYF. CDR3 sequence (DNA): TGTGCCAGCGGCCCCGGGAGCTCTGGAAACACCATATATTTT.

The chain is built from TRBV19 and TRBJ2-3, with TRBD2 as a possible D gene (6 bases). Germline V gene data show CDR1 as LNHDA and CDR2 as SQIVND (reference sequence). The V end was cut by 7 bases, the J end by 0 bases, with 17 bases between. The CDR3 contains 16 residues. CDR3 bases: TGTGCCAGTAAGGGCGGCGGGGTCACAAGCACAGATACGCAGTATTTT. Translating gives CASKGGGVTSTDTQYF.

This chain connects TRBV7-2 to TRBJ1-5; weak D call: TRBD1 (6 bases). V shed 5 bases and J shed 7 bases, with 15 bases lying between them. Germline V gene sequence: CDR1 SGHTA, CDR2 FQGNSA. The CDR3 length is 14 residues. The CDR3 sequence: CASSLWTANQPQHF. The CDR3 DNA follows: TGTGCCAGCAGCCTTTGGACAGCGAACCAGCCCCAGCATTTT. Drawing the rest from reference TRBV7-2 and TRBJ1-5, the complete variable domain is GAGVSQSPSNKVTEKGKDVELRCDPISGHTALYWYRQSLGQGLEFLIYFQGNSAPDKSGLPSDRFSAERTGGSVSTLTIQRTQQEDSAVYLCASSLWTANQPQHFGDGTRLSIL.